These 15 T cell receptor beta chains share one sample of origin, sequenced in a study of human versus mouse CDR3 diversity and MHC coevolution. TCRdb's copy holds only in-frame clones and misses some; the assay was immunoSEQ multiplex PCR. This table holds 86,000 or so clones, just under 95% found once. The material sequenced was naive CD4+ T cells from blood. The subset here: CD45RO-negative CD62L-positive naive CD4 T cells. These receptors were obtained from a person between 25 and 69 years old in good health.

CDR3 nucleotide sequence: TGTGCCAGCAGGATTTCGGTCCGTGAAGCTTTCTTT. Translated, it gives CASRISVREAFF. This rearrangement joins TRBV6-5 to TRBJ1-1; no definite D call. V gave up 6 bases and J gave up 7 bases, with 12 bases separating them. Germline V gene data show CDR1 as MNHEY and CDR2 as SVGAGI. CDR3 size: 12 residues.

The V gene is TRBV7-9, the J gene TRBJ1-1; D uncertain. This CDR3 has 14 amino acids. Looked up from germline, CDR1 is SEHNR and CDR2 is FQNEAQ (reference sequence). Trimming removed 5 bases from V and 0 bases from J, with 10 bases in between. CDR3 amino acids: CASSPQALNTEAFF. CDR3 sequence (DNA): TGTGCCAGCAGCCCCCAAGCTCTGAACACTGAAGCTTTCTTT.

The chain employs TRBV19 and TRBJ1-5, with 8 bases identical to TRBD1. The V and J ends lost 5 bases and 6 bases, in that order; junction bases with no gene match: 9. This CDR3 spans 15 amino acids. The germline V gene has CDR1 LNHDA and CDR2 SQIVND (reference sequence). CDR3 sequence reads: CASSPRTGMGQPQHF. DNA of the CDR3: TGTGCCAGTAGTCCCCGGACAGGGATGGGTCAGCCCCAGCATTTT.

This clone appeared once. CDR3 sequence (DNA): TGTGCCAGCAGCGTGGGGGACACCCACTACGAGCAGTACTTC. Translated: CASSVGDTHYEQYF. The V gene is TRBV9, the J gene TRBJ2-7; tentative D call: TRBD1 (6 bases). This CDR3 is built from 14 residues. The germline gives CDR1 SGDLS, CDR2 YYNGEE. Trimming took 2 bases from V and 3 from J, leaving 12 bases between them.

The chain carries TRBV9 and TRBJ2-3; no firm D call. Looked up from germline, CDR1 is SGDLS and CDR2 is YYNGEE. CDR3 length: 12 amino acids. V lost 1 base to trimming and J lost 5 bases, with 5 bases between them. The DNA of the CDR3 is TGTGCCAGCAGCGTACAGGTAGATACGCAGTATTTT. Its translation is CASSVQVDTQYF.

In nucleotides, the CDR3 is TGTGCCAGCAAGGCGGACAGAAGCTCTGGAAACACCATATATTTT. Its protein product is CASKADRSSGNTIYF. The genes are TRBV2 and TRBJ1-3; D is perhaps TRBD1 (6 bases). CDR1 and CDR2 (germline): SNHLY, FYNNEI. The CDR3 covers 15 residues. Deletions cut 7 bases from V and 0 bases from J, with 13 bases between.

In this sample, this clone turned up once. This chain connects TRBV28 to TRBJ2-7; the match to TRBD2 covers 7 bases. The CDR3 totals 15 residues. Germline assignment: CDR1 MDHEN and CDR2 SYDVKM. The V and J ends lost 7 bases and 0 bases, in that order; junction bases with no gene match: 9. The CDR3 region has the DNA TGTGCCAGCATCGAGACTAGCCCTACCTCCTACGAGCAGTACTTC. Encoded protein: CASIETSPTSYEQYF.

The chain carries TRBV9 and TRBJ1-4, with D maybe TRBD1 (5 bases). Trimming shortened V by 0 bases and J by 4 bases, and 13 bases separated the two germline ends. The V gene's germline CDR1 is SGDLS and CDR2 YYNGEE. The CDR3 totals 16 residues. CDR3 region: CASSVVTGQGNEKLFF. The CDR3 nucleotides are TGTGCCAGCAGCGTAGTTACTGGTCAGGGTAATGAAAAACTGTTTTTT. Filled out from reference TRBV9 and TRBJ1-4, the complete variable domain reads DSGVTQTPKHLITATGQRVTLRCSPRSGDLSVYWYQQSLDQGLQFLIQYYNGEERAKGNILERFSAQQFPDLHSELNLSSLELGDSALYFCASSVVTGQGNEKLFFGSGTQLSVL.

The chain joins TRBV6-1 to TRBJ1-1; 7 nucleotides match TRBD1. The germline V gene encodes CDR1 MNHNS and CDR2 SASEGT. The V and J ends lost 2 bases and 4 bases, in that order; junction bases with no gene match: 10. The CDR3 contains 16 residues. The CDR3 DNA reads as TGTGCCAGCAGTGAACTTAAAGGGGGCTGGGGCACTGAAGCTTTCTTT. Amino acids: CASSELKGGWGTEAFF.

The chain uses TRBV18 and TRBJ1-1; D gene unclear. The V end was cut by 3 bases, the J end by 3 bases, with 8 bases between. Germline values: CDR1 KGHSH, CDR2 LQKENI. The length of the CDR3 is 13 residues. The CDR3 protein is CASSPIEDTEAFF. CDR3 sequence (DNA): TGTGCCAGCTCACCCATAGAGGACACTGAAGCTTTCTTT.

V gene TRBV7-3 combines with J gene TRBJ1-2, with D perhaps matching TRBD1 (6 bases). V was pared by 5 bases and J by 9 bases, with 19 bases between. The CDR3 length is 14 residues. From germline, CDR1 is SGHTA and CDR2 FQGTGA. The CDR3 DNA follows: TGTGCCAGCAGCCCCGGACAGCCCCTTTCGAGCTACACCTTC. Protein sequence: CASSPGQPLSSYTF.

The V and J genes are TRBV27 and TRBJ1-2; D uncertain. The CDR3 has 13 amino acids. The V end was cut by 6 bases, the J end by 7 bases, with 15 bases between. Per germline, CDR1 MNHEY and CDR2 SMNVEV (reference sequence). The CDR3 region is CASRMVVEGGYTF. In DNA form, the CDR3 reads TGTGCCAGCAGAATGGTTGTTGAGGGTGGCTACACCTTC.

The chain joins TRBV12-5 to TRBJ2-2; a weak D match, TRBD1 (6 bases). Germline assignment: CDR1 LGHNT and CDR2 FRNRAP. The CDR3 loop spans 16 amino acids. Trimming stripped 3 bases from V and 0 bases from J, with 11 bases between. For the CDR3, the DNA is TGTGCTAGTGGTTTACCCAGGGGCCCGAACACCGGGGAGCTGTTTTTT. It encodes CASGLPRGPNTGELFF.

The chain links TRBV6-6 to TRBJ2-5; unclear D gene. The J call could be wrong; TRBJ2-7 is a better fit for the DNA end. Germline-derived CDR1 and CDR2 are MNHNY and SVGAGI (reference sequence). This CDR3 has 15 amino acids. CDR3 in DNA: TGTGCCAGCAGTTACGGGCGTTCTGGGTCCTACGAGCAGTACTTC. Translating it yields CASSYGRSGSYEQYF.

The chain uses TRBV6-1 and TRBJ2-1; maybe TRBD2 (5 bases). The CDR3 spans 14 residues. V was shortened by 5 bases and J by 4 bases, with 12 bases between the two germline ends. The germline gives CDR1 MNHNS, CDR2 SASEGT. CDR3 coding DNA: TGTGCCAGCAGTATATACGGGGTGTACAATGAGCAGTTCTTC. Amino acids: CASSIYGVYNEQFF.